These T cell receptor beta chains were read from a single sample in a study of early T cells in non-severe SARS-CoV-2 infection. TCRdb reanalysed the 5' RACE reads using MiXCR and keeps one entry per CDR3 protein. This sample has around 92,000 distinct CDR3 sequences; approximately 11% occur once, and the top ten carry approximately 5.4%. The sequenced sample consisted of whole blood. The receptors derive from an adult who was a healthcare worker with PCR-confirmed SARS-CoV-2 infection or an uninfected control (not recorded which). Both conserved end residues are part of each CDR3. Each record gives: J gene, D gene, clone size, V gene, CDR3 protein, CDR3 DNA. The D gene is left open where the match is weak. The size entry is marked missing in some rows and otherwise reads once, few, many or a size class.

TRBJ2-5 . . TRBV7-2 CASTRLGRETQYF TGTGCCAGCACCCGACTAGGTCGAGAGACCCAGTACTTC
TRBJ2-6 . . TRBV3-1 CASSQVLGSGANVLTF TGTGCCAGCAGCCAAGTTCTGGGCTCTGGGGCCAACGTCCTGACTTTC
TRBJ2-5 . many TRBV28 CASSKGSPLGAQYF TGTGCCAGCAGTAAGGGCAGTCCCTTGGGTGCCCAGTACTTC
TRBJ1-6 . . TRBV24-1 CALPRRQEDSPLHF TGTGCCCTTCCAAGGAGACAGGAGGATTCACCCCTCCACTTT
TRBJ2-1 . few TRBV3-1 CASSQGPSRTYNEQFF TGTGCCAGCAGCCAAGGTCCTAGCAGAACCTACAATGAGCAGTTCTTC
TRBJ2-1 . . TRBV5-1 CASSLVGPEQFF TGCGCCAGCAGCTTGGTAGGGCCCGAGCAGTTCTTC
TRBJ1-2 TRBD1 . TRBV29-1 CSVEGGQVYGYTF TGCAGCGTTGAAGGGGGACAGGTCTATGGCTACACCTTC
TRBJ2-7 TRBD2 . TRBV29-1 CSVGTSGGYEQYF TGCAGCGTCGGGACTAGCGGGGGGTACGAGCAGTACTTC
TRBJ2-1 . . TRBV9 CASSVASYLANEQFF TGTGCCAGCAGCGTAGCGTCATACCTGGCGAATGAGCAGTTCTTC
TRBJ2-5 . few TRBV27 CASRPRGQETQYF TGTGCCAGCAGGCCAAGAGGGCAAGAGACCCAGTACTTC
TRBJ2-1 TRBD2 many TRBV7-8 CASSLAGRDYNEQFF TGTGCCAGCAGCTTAGCCGGGAGGGATTACAATGAGCAGTTCTTC
TRBJ1-1 . many TRBV6-5 CATTSGVSTEAFF TGTGCCACCACGTCCGGGGTTAGCACTGAAGCTTTCTTT
TRBJ2-3 TRBD2 . TRBV7-9 CASSPWRTSGSTDTQYF TGTGCCAGCAGCCCTTGGAGGACTAGCGGTAGCACAGATACGCAGTATTTT
TRBJ2-5 . many TRBV18 CASSPHRRGTSIWGGWTQYF TGTGCCAGCTCACCTCACCGTCGAGGCACCTCCATTTGGGGGGGCTGGACCCAGTACTTC
TRBJ2-2 TRBD2 . TRBV4-1 CASSQESGGPIGELFF TGCGCCAGCAGCCAAGAATCGGGAGGGCCGATCGGGGAGCTGTTTTTT
TRBJ2-7 . . TRBV20-1 CSANAGTPTYEQYF TGCAGTGCTAACGCCGGGACTCCCACCTACGAGCAGTACTTC
TRBJ2-1 . . TRBV6-4 CARWGLSYNEQFF TGTGCCAGGTGGGGCCTCTCCTACAATGAGCAGTTCTTC
TRBJ2-1 . . TRBV29-1 CSAGGGGSYNEQFF TGCAGCGCCGGCGGGGGCGGGAGTTACAATGAGCAGTTCTTC
TRBJ2-3 . . TRBV12-3/TRBV12-4 CASTQSRLGTDTQYF TGTGCCAGCACCCAAAGTCGGCTTGGCACAGATACGCAGTATTTT
TRBJ2-1 TRBD2 many TRBV4-1 CASSQDGGGNEQFF TGCGCCAGCAGCCAAGATGGGGGGGGAAATGAGCAGTTCTTC
TRBJ1-1 TRBD1 many TRBV6-5 CASRRDRTNTEAFF TGTGCCAGCAGACGGGACAGGACCAACACTGAAGCTTTCTTT
TRBJ1-5 . many TRBV5-6 CASSRRPHQPQHF TGTGCCAGCAGCCGACGACCACATCAGCCCCAGCATTTT
TRBJ1-1 . many TRBV6-2/TRBV6-3 CASSPLDPSDTEVFF TGTGCCAGCAGTCCCTTGGACCCATCGGACACTGAAGTTTTCTTT
TRBJ1-1 . . TRBV5-1 CASSLGFEAFF TGCGCCAGCAGCCTGGGCTTTGAAGCTTTCTTT
TRBJ2-3 TRBD1 once TRBV6-5 CASSGQGADTQYF TGTGCCAGCAGCGGACAGGGGGCAGATACGCAGTATTTT
TRBJ1-1 TRBD1 many TRBV2 CASREDRAANTEAFF TGTGCCAGCAGAGAGGACAGGGCCGCGAACACTGAAGCTTTCTTT
TRBJ1-1 . . TRBV6-5 CASRATGGLHTEAFF TGTGCCAGCAGGGCCACTGGAGGGCTGCACACTGAAGCTTTCTTT
TRBJ2-1 TRBD2 many TRBV6-5 CASRRTSEKYNEQFF TGTGCCAGCAGGCGGACTAGCGAGAAATACAATGAGCAGTTCTTC
TRBJ1-1 . many TRBV7-2 CASSLAGSNTEAFF TGTGCCAGCAGCTTAGCCGGGTCGAACACTGAAGCTTTCTTT
TRBJ2-5 . many TRBV2 CASSGGGALSQYF TGTGCCAGCAGTGGAGGGGGGGCCCTATCCCAGTACTTC
TRBJ2-5 . . TRBV2 CASRAGAYQETQYF TGTGCCAGCAGGGCGGGGGCGTACCAAGAGACCCAGTACTTC
TRBJ1-2 . . TRBV18 CASSPSGVGYGYTF TGTGCCAGCTCACCATCAGGGGTGGGCTATGGCTACACCTTC
TRBJ1-1 . few TRBV7-3 CASSWTANTEAFF TGTGCCAGCAGCTGGACCGCAAACACTGAAGCTTTCTTT
TRBJ1-1 . few TRBV18 CASSPVQGADTEAFF TGTGCCAGCTCACCAGTCCAGGGAGCGGACACTGAAGCTTTCTTT
TRBJ1-4 TRBD1 few TRBV5-1 CASRGDRPNEKLFF TGCGCCAGCAGAGGGGACAGGCCAAATGAAAAACTGTTTTTT
TRBJ2-5 TRBD1 few TRBV24-1 CATSQTGESETQYF TGTGCCACCAGCCAGACAGGGGAGTCAGAGACCCAGTACTTC
TRBJ1-1 TRBD1 few TRBV6-2/TRBV6-3 CASRAGTVNTEAFF TGTGCCAGCAGAGCCGGGACAGTGAACACTGAAGCTTTCTTT
TRBJ2-7 . many TRBV5-5 CASSLGGLTSGEQYF TGTGCCAGCAGCTTGGGGGGCCTGACTTCGGGCGAGCAGTACTTC
TRBJ2-7 . . TRBV12-3/TRBV12-4 CASSLAEEQYF TGTGCCAGCAGTCTCGCGGAGGAGCAGTACTTC
TRBJ2-1 TRBD1 many TRBV5-4 CASSSAGQGYNEQFF TGTGCCAGCAGCTCCGCGGGACAGGGCTACAATGAGCAGTTCTTC
TRBJ2-3 . . TRBV13 CASSLGVGTDTQYF TGTGCCAGCAGCCTAGGGGTTGGCACAGATACGCAGTATTTT
TRBJ2-1 TRBD1 . TRBV11-2 CASSLRTGGAQNEQFF TGTGCCAGCAGCTTGAGGACAGGGGGCGCGCAGAATGAGCAGTTCTTC
TRBJ2-7 . . TRBV29-1 CSVAVSHEQYF TGCAGCGTTGCAGTGTCGCACGAGCAGTACTTC
TRBJ2-7 TRBD1 many TRBV20-1 CSARGQAAGILYEQYF TGCAGTGCCCGTGGACAGGCCGCCGGAATCCTCTACGAGCAGTACTTC
TRBJ1-6 . few TRBV9 CASSGEGPVNSPLHF TGTGCCAGCAGCGGAGAAGGGCCAGTTAATTCACCCCTCCACTTT
TRBJ2-1 TRBD1 . TRBV11-2 CASSLDRDRGYNEQFF TGTGCCAGCAGCTTAGATCGGGACAGGGGGTACAATGAGCAGTTCTTC
TRBJ1-1 . . TRBV7-9 CASSFPRPLAEAFF TGTGCCAGCAGCTTTCCCCGCCCTCTCGCTGAAGCTTTCTTT
TRBJ1-1 . few TRBV7-9 CASSLGQLGTEAFF TGTGCCAGCAGCTTAGGGCAGTTAGGAACTGAAGCTTTCTTT
TRBJ2-7 . few TRBV18 CASSPPETRGYEQYF TGTGCCAGCTCACCCCCCGAGACGAGGGGATACGAGCAGTACTTC
TRBJ2-7 TRBD2 few TRBV6-5 CASSSPGLAGYQQYF TGTGCCAGCAGTTCCCCGGGACTAGCGGGGTACCAGCAGTACTTC
TRBJ2-2 . . TRBV19 CASSIVGGNTGELFF TGTGCCAGTAGTATAGTTGGAGGGAACACCGGGGAGCTGTTTTTT
TRBJ2-7 TRBD1 . TRBV7-2 CASSLVVSWNRGPSVGYEQYF TGTGCCAGCAGCTTAGTGGTTTCATGGAACAGGGGACCTTCTGTGGGCTACGAGCAGTACTTC
TRBJ2-3 . . TRBV27 CASSLGGGTWADTQYF TGTGCCAGCAGCCTAGGGGGAGGAACCTGGGCAGATACGCAGTATTTT
TRBJ2-3 TRBD2 . TRBV20-1 CSAFLAGVRADTQYF TGCAGTGCTTTTCTAGCGGGAGTTCGCGCAGATACGCAGTATTTT
TRBJ2-3 TRBD2 many TRBV10-2 CASSDSGLARTDTQYF TGCGCCAGCAGTGATTCCGGACTAGCGAGGACAGATACGCAGTATTTT
TRBJ2-4 TRBD1 many TRBV7-8 CASSTGQGAKNIQYF TGTGCCAGCAGCACGGGACAGGGGGCCAAAAACATTCAGTACTTC
TRBJ2-5 . . TRBV27 CASSPFGTADETQYF TGTGCCAGCAGCCCCTTCGGGACTGCCGACGAGACCCAGTACTTC
TRBJ1-1 TRBD1 many TRBV3-1 CASSFGQGNTEAFF TGTGCCAGCAGCTTCGGACAGGGAAACACTGAAGCTTTCTTT
TRBJ2-2 . many TRBV11-2 CASSSDVTGELFF TGTGCCAGCAGCTCCGATGTGACCGGGGAGCTGTTTTTT